Included here is one T cell receptor beta chain sequence, with context. Its matching antigen is unknown. The data originate from a study of T cell responses to AZD1222 COVID-19 vaccine. General study results and limits: Unmutated variant regions are reportedly the target of nearly half of TCRs that are spike-specific. Clonal diversity was possibly underestimated, and the donors were mostly white British, with more females. Spike was spanned by vaccine-associated CD4 TCRs, with dominance at 160-218 and 743-854.

Measured with immunoSEQ multiplex PCR; TCRdb has only the in-frame clones, and not every one. Seen here are around 140,000 clones, roughly 92% observed once, and the top ten hold 5%. The CDR3 extends over 15 amino acids. CDR1 LGHDT and CDR2 YNNKEL come from the germline V gene (reference sequence). Trimming removed 4 bases at V and 4 bases at J, with 13 bases between. Specimen: peripheral blood, collected on day 0 of AZD1222 vaccination. The clonotype was recovered from an adult in good health. The chain uses TRBV3-1 (or the pseudogene TRBV3-2) and TRBJ2-2; a weak D match, TRBD1 (6 bases). Here the CDR3 reads CASSRTALGTGELFF. CDR3 in DNA: TGTGCCAGCAGCCGGACAGCTCTGGGCACCGGGGAGCTGTTTTTT.